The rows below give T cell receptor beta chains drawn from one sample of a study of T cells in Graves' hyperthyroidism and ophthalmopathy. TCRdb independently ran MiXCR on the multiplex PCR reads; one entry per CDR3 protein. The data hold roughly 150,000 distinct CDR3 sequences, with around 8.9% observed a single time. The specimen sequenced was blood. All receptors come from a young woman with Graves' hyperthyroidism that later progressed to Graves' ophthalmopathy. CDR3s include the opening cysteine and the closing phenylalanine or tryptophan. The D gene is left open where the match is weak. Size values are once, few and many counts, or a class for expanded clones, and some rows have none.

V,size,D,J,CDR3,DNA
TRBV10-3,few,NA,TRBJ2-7,CAISGSFIEQYF,TGTGCCATCAGTGGATCCTTCATCGAGCAGTACTTC
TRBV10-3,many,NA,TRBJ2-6,CAISAPVERQSSYSGANVLTF,TGTGCCATCAGTGCTCCCGTTGAACGACAGTCCTCTTACTCTGGGGCCAACGTCCTGACTTTC
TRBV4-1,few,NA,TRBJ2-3,CASSQAGVGADTQYF,TGCGCCAGCAGCCAAGCGGGAGTGGGCGCAGATACGCAGTATTTT
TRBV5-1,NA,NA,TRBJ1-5,CASSPGTYGQPQHF,TGCGCCAGCAGCCCAGGGACCTACGGTCAGCCCCAGCATTTT
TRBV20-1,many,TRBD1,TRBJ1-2,CSARDPDREASDGYTF,TGCAGTGCTAGAGATCCGGACAGGGAAGCCAGCGATGGCTACACCTTC
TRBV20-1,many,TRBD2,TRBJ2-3,CSAPLAGVGPSTDTQYF,TGCAGTGCCCCTCTCGCGGGAGTGGGCCCTAGCACAGATACGCAGTATTTT
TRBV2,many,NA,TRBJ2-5,CASRFETLQETQYF,TGTGCCAGCAGGTTCGAGACCCTGCAAGAGACCCAGTACTTC
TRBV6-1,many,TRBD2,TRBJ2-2,CASRSSLSGDGELFF,TGTGCCAGCCGGTCCTCCCTTAGCGGGGACGGGGAGCTGTTTTTT
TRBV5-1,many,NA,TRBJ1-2,CASSRPGVQGAYGYTF,TGCGCCAGCAGCCGACCAGGAGTGCAAGGGGCCTATGGCTACACCTTC
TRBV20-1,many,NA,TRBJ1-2,CSARGTLWDGYTF,TGCAGTGCTAGGGGGACTCTATGGGATGGCTACACCTTC
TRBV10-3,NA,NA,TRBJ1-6,CAISDKGVGSYNSPLHF,TGTGCCATCAGTGATAAAGGGGTGGGCTCCTATAATTCACCCCTCCACTTT
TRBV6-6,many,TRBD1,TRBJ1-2,CASSYRDRAASYTF,TGTGCCAGCAGTTACCGAGACAGGGCGGCGAGCTACACCTTC
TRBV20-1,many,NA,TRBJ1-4,CSARAGAANEKLFF,TGCAGTGCTAGAGCGGGGGCTGCTAATGAAAAACTGTTTTTT
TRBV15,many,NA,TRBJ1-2,CATSRDPGRTRYGYTF,TGTGCCACCAGCAGAGATCCAGGCAGGACTCGGTATGGCTACACCTTC
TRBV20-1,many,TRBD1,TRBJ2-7,CSARGTGVSYEQYF,TGCAGTGCTAGAGGAACAGGGGTTTCCTACGAGCAGTACTTC
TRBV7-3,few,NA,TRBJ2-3,CASSLMVRGSEDTQYF,TGTGCCAGCAGCTTAATGGTCCGGGGGTCGGAAGATACGCAGTATTTT
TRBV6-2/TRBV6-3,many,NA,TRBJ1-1,CASRETYRNTEAFF,TGTGCCAGCCGGGAGACCTATAGGAACACTGAAGCTTTCTTT
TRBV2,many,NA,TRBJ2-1,CASSEDGYNEQFF,TGTGCCAGCAGTGAAGACGGGTACAATGAGCAGTTCTTC